This record covers a single T cell receptor beta chain. Its cognate antigen is unknown. The sort gate was single viable CD3+CD4+CD8-CD45RO+ cells for memory CD4+ T cells. Positive selection with CD4 microbeads enriched total CD4+ T cells. Using immunoSEQ multiplex PCR, the repertoire was profiled, and TCRdb retains in-frame clones only, with some absent. The sample has 84,000 or so clones; roughly 80% are singletons. The record originates from a study of memory CD4+ T cells and cytomegalovirus serostatus. Overall study context: This sample comes from healthy Belgian adults, eight to ten CMV seropositive, 24 seronegative.

Broader study findings: Each of 55 to 80 CMV-associated TCRbeta sequences occurred in one to five individuals. CMV serostatus prediction reached median AUC about 0.95, or 0.9 with US-trained model.

The CDR3 extends over 17 amino acids. In germline, CDR1 is SGHTA, CDR2 FQGNSA. The ends lost 4 bases at V and 5 bases at J; junction bases unmatched: 7. The sequencing sample was made of memory CD4+ T cells from blood. The sequence came from an adult in good health and CMV-seronegative. The chain carries TRBV7-2 and TRBJ2-3; 15 bases are shared with TRBD2. CDR3 loop: CASSSGLAGGGGDTQYF. The CDR3 DNA follows: TGTGCCAGCAGCTCGGGACTAGCGGGGGGCGGGGGAGATACGCAGTATTTT.